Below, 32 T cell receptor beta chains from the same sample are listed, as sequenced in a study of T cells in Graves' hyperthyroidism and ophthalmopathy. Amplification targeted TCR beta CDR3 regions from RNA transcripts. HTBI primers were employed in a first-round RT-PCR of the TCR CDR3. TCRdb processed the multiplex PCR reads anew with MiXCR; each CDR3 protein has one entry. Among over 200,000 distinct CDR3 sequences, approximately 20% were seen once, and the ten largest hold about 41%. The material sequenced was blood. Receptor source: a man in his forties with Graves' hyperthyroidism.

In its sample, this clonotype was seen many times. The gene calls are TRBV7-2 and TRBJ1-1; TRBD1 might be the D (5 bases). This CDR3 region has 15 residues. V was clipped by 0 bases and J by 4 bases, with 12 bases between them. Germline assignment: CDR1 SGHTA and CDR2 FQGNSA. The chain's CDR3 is CASSLAIGTSTEAFF. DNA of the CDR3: TGTGCCAGCAGCTTAGCGATTGGGACGAGCACTGAAGCTTTCTTT. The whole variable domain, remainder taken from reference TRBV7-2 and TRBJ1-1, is GAGVSQSPSNKVTEKGKDVELRCDPISGHTALYWYRQSLGQGLEFLIYFQGNSAPDKSGLPSDRFSAERTGGSVSTLTIQRTQQEDSAVYLCASSLAIGTSTEAFFGQGTRLTVV.

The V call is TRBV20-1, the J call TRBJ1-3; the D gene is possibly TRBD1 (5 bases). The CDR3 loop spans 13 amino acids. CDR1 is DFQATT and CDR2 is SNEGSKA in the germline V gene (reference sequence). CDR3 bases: TGCAGCGTTGATCCAGGGACTGGAAACACCATATATTTT. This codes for CSVDPGTGNTIYF.

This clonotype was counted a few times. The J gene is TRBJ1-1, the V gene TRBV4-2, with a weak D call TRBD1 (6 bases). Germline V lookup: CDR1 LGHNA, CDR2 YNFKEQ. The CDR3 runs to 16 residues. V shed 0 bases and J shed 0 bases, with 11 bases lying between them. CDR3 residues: CASSQDSNRVNTEAFF. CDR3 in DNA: TGTGCCAGCAGCCAAGATTCGAACAGGGTGAACACTGAAGCTTTCTTT.

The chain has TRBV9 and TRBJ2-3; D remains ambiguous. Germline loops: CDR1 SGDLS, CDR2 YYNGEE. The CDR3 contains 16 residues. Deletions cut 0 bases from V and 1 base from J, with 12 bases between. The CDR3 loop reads CASSVEGVDGTDTQYF. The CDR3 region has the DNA TGTGCCAGCAGCGTAGAAGGCGTTGATGGCACAGATACGCAGTATTTT.

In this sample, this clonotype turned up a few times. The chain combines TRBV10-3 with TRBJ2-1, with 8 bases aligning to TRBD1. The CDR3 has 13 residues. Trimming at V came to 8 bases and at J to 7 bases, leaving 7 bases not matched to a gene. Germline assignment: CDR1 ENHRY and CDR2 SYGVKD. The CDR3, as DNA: TGTGCCATCGGGACAGGAAGATGGAATGAGCAGTTCTTC. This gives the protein CAIGTGRWNEQFF.

The CDR3 loop is CASNRRGRQETQYF. The CDR3 region has the DNA TGTGCCAGCAACCGGAGGGGGCGACAAGAGACCCAGTACTTC. The chain combines TRBV6-2 or TRBV6-3 with TRBJ2-5; a weak D match, TRBD1 (7 bases). Trimming took off 7 bases at V and 2 bases at J, with 14 bases between the two ends. The germline V gene encodes CDR1 MNHEY and CDR2 SVGEGT. The CDR3 length is 14 residues.

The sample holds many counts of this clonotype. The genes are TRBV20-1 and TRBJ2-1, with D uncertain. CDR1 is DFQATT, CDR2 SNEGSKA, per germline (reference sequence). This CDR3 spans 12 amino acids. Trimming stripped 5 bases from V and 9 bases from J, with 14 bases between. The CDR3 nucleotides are TGCAGTGCTCGGGTCGATAGAGCTGAGCAGTTCTTC. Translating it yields CSARVDRAEQFF.

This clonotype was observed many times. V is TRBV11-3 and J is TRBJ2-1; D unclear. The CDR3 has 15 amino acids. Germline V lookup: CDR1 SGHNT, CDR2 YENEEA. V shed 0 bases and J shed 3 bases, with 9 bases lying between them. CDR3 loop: CASSLDGYDYNEQFF. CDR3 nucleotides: TGTGCCAGCAGCTTAGACGGTTACGACTACAATGAGCAGTTCTTC.

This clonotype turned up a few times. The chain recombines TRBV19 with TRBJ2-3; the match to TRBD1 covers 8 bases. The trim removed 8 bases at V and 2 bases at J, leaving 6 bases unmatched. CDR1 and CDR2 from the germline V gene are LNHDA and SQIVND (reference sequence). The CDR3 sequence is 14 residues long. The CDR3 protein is CASSRGQLTDTQYF. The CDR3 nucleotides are TGTGCCAGTTCCAGGGGGCAGCTCACAGATACGCAGTATTTT.

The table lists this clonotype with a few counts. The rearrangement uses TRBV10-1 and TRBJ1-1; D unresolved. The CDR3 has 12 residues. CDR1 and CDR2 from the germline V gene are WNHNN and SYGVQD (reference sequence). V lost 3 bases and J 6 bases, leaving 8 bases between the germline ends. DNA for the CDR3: TGCGCCAGCAGTGATGAAGGGCCTGAAGCTTTCTTT. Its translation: CASSDEGPEAFF.

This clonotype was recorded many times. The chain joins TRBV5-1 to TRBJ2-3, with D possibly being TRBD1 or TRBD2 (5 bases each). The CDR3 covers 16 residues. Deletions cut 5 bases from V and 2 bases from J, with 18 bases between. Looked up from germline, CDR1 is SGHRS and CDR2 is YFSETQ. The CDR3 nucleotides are TGCGCCAGCAGTAAAGACACGGGACGAGCCACAGATACGCAGTATTTT. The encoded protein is CASSKDTGRATDTQYF.

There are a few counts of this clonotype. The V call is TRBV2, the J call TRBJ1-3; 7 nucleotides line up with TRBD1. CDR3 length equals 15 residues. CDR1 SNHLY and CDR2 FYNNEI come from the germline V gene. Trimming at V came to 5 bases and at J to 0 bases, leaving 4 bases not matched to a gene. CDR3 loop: CASSPTGASGNTIYF. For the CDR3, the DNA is TGTGCCAGCAGTCCCACAGGGGCCTCTGGAAACACCATATATTTT.

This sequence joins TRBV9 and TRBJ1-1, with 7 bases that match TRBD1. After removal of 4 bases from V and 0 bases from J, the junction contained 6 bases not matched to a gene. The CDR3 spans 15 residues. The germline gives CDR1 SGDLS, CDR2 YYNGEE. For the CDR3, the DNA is TGTGCCAGCAGCTCACAGGGGTTCGTGAACACTGAAGCTTTCTTT. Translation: CASSSQGFVNTEAFF. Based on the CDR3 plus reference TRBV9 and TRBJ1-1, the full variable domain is DSGVTQTPKHLITATGQRVTLRCSPRSGDLSVYWYQQSLDQGLQFLIQYYNGEERAKGNILERFSAQQFPDLHSELNLSSLELGDSALYFCASSSQGFVNTEAFFGQGTRLTVV.

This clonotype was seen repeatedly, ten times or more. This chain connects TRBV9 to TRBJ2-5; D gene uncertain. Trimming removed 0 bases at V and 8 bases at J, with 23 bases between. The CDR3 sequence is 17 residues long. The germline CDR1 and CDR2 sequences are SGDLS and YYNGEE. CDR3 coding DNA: TGTGCCAGCAGCGTAGGGGCGAAAGGTGGTCACCCTTTTACCCAGTACTTC. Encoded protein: CASSVGAKGGHPFTQYF.

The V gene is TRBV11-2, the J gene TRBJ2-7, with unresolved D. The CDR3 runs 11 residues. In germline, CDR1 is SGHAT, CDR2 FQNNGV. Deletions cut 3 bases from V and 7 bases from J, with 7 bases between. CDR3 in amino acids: CASSFGREQYF. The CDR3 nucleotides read TGTGCCAGCAGCTTCGGCCGGGAGCAGTACTTC. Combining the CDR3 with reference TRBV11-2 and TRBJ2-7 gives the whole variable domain EAGVAQSPRYKIIEKRQSVAFWCNPISGHATLYWYQQILGQGPKLLIQFQNNGVVDDSQLPKDRFSAERLKGVDSTLKIQPAKLEDSAVYLCASSFGREQYFGPGTRLTVT.

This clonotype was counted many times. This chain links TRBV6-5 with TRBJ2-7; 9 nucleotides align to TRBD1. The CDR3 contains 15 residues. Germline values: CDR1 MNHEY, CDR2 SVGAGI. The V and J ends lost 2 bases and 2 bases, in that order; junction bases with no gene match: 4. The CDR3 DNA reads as TGTGCCAGCAGTTACCGGGACAGGGCGACCTACGAGCAGTACTTC. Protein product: CASSYRDRATYEQYF.

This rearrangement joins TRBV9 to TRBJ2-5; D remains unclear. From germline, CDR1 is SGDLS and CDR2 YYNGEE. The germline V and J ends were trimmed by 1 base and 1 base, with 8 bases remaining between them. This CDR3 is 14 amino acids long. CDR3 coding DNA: TGTGCCAGCAGCGTAAGCCTGGGCCAAGAGACCCAGTACTTC. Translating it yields CASSVSLGQETQYF.

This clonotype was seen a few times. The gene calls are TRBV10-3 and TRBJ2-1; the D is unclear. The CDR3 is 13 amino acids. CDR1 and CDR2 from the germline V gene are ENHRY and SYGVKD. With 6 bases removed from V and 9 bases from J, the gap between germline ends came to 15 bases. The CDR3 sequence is CAIRALGDGEQFF. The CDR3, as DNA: TGTGCCATCAGGGCCCTCGGTGACGGTGAGCAGTTCTTC.

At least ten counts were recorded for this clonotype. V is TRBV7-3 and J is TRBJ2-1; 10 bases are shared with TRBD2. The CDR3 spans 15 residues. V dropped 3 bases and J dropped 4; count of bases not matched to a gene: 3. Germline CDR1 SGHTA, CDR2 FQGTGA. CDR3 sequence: CASSLELAGYNEQFF. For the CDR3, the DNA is TGTGCCAGCAGCTTGGAACTAGCGGGGTACAATGAGCAGTTCTTC.

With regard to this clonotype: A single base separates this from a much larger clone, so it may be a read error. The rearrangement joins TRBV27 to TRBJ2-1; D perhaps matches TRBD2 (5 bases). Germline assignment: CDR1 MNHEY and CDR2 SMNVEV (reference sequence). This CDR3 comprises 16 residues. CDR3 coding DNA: TGTGCCAGCAACGACAATCTAGCAAACTCCTACAGTGAGCAGTTCTTC. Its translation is CASNDNLANSYSEQFF.

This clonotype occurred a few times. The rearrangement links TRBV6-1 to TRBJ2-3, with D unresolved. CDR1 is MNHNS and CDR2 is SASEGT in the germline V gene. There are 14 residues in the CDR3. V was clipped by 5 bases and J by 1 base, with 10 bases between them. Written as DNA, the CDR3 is TGTGCCAGCAGTTATGGCGCCGGCACAGATACGCAGTATTTT. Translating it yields CASSYGAGTDTQYF.

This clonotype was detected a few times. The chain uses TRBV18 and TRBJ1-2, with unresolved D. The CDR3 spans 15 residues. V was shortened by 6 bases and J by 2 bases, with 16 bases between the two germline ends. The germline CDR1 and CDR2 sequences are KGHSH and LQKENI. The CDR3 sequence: CASSLDLSANYGYTF. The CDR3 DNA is TGTGCCAGCTCCCTCGACCTTTCCGCCAACTATGGCTACACCTTC.

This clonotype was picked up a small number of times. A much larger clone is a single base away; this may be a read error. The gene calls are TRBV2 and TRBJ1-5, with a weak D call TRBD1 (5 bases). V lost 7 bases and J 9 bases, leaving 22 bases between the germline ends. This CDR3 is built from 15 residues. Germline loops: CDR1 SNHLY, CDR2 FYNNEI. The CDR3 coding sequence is TGTGCCAGCACCCGGGGCGGGGCAGGCCCGTCGCCCCAGCATTTT. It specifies CASTRGGAGPSPQHF.

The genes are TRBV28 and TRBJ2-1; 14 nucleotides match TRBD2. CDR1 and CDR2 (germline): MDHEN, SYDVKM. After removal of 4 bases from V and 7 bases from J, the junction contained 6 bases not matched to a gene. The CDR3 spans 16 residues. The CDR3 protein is CASSSGGLAGANEQFF. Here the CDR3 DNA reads TGTGCCAGCAGTTCGGGGGGACTAGCGGGAGCTAATGAGCAGTTCTTC. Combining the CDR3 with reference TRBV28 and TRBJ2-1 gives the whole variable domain DVKVTQSSRYLVKRTGEKVFLECVQDMDHENMFWYRQDPGLGLRLIYFSYDVKMKEKGDIPEGYSVSREKKERFSLILESASTNQTSMYLCASSSGGLAGANEQFFGPGTRLTVL.

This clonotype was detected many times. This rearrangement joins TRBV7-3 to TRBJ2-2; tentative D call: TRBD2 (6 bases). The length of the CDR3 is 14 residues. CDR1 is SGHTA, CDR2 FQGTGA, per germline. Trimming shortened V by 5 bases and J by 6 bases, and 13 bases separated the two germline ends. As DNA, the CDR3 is TGTGCCAGCAGCCGGGACTCCCGGGCCGGGGAGCTGTTTTTT. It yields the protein CASSRDSRAGELFF. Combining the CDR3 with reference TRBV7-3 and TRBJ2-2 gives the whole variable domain GAGVSQTPSNKVTEKGKYVELRCDPISGHTALYWYRQSLGQGPEFLIYFQGTGAADDSGLPNDRFFAVRPEGSVSTLKIQRTERGDSAVYLCASSRDSRAGELFFGEGSRLTVL.

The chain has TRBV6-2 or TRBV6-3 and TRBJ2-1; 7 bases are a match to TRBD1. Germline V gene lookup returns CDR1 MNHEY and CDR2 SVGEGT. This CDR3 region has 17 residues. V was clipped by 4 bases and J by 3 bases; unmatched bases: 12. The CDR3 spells CASSSPTGPPYYNEQFF. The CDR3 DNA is TGTGCCAGCAGTTCCCCGACAGGGCCACCTTACTACAATGAGCAGTTCTTC.

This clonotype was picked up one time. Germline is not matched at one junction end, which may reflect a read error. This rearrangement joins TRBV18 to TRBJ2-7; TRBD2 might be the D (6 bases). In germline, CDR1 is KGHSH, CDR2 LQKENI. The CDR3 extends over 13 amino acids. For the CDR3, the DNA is TGTGCCAGCTCACCTGCGGAGGGGAACGAGCAGTGCTTC. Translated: CASSPAEGNEQCF. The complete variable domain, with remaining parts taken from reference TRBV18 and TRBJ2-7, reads NAGVMQNPRHLVRRRGQEARLRCSPMKGHSHVYWYRQLPEEGLKFMVYLQKENIIDESGMPKERFSAEFPKEGPSILRIQQVVRGDSAAYFCASSPAEGNEQCFGPGTRLTVT.

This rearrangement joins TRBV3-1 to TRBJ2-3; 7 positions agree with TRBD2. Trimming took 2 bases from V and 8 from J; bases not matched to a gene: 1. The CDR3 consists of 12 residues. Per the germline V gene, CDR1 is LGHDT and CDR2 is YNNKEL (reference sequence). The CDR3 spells CASSQLAGTQYF. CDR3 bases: TGTGCCAGCAGCCAATTAGCGGGTACGCAGTATTTT.

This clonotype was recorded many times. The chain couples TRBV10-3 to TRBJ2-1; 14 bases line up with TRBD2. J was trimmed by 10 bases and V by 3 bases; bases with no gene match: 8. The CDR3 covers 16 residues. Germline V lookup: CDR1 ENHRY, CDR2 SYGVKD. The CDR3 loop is CAISETGLAGGSEQFF. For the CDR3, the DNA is TGTGCCATCAGTGAAACCGGACTAGCGGGGGGCTCCGAGCAGTTCTTC.

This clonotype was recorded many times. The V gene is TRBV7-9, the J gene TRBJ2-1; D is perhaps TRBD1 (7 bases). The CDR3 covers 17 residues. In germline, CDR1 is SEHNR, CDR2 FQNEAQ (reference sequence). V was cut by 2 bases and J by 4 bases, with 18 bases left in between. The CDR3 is CASSLPLAGGFYNEQFF. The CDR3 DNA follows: TGTGCCAGCAGCTTACCACTGGCAGGGGGGTTTTACAATGAGCAGTTCTTC.

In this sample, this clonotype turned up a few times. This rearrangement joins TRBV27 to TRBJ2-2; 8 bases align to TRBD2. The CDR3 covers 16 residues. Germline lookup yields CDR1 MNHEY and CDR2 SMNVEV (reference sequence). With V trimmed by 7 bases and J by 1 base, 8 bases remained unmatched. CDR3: CASKDAGGGNTGELFF. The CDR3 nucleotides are TGTGCCAGCAAAGACGCCGGGGGGGGGAACACCGGGGAGCTGTTTTTT.

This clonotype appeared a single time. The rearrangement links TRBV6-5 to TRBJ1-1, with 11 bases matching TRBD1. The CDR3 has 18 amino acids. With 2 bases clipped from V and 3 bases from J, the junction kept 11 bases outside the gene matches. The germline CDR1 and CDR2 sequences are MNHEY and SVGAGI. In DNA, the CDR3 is TGTGCCAGCAGTTACCCTACCGGGACAGGGGGTCTTCACACTGAAGCTTTCTTT. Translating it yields CASSYPTGTGGLHTEAFF.